This TCR beta chain was sequenced in a study of patients and donors after allogeneic stem cell transplantation. In its sample, this clonotype was seen a few times. CDR3 length: 13 amino acids. Germline V gives CDR1 KGHDR, CDR2 SFDVKD. The V and J ends lost 8 bases and 5 bases respectively, with 11 bases between them. TCRdb re-called the RT-PCR reads through MiXCR, storing one row per CDR3 protein. In the table there are some 880,000 distinct CDR3 sequences, more than 15% of which are singletons. The J gene is TRBJ2-2, the V gene TRBV24-1; no reliable D call. Sequencing was carried out using blood, either unsorted or a sorted T cell fraction (not recorded which). This receptor was identified in a human donor who was either an allogeneic HSCT recipient or a stem cell or donor lymphocyte infusion donor (not recorded which). It is not recorded whose cells these are; they may come from a transplant donor. DNA of the CDR3: TGTGCCACCAAATCCCCGATTACCGGGGAGCTGTTTTTT. It yields the protein CATKSPITGELFF.